A single sample gave rise to the 11 T cell receptor beta chains below, sequenced in a study of post-analysis software for immune sequencing data. General observations from the study: Comparison of patients with controls showed five or six TRBV segments more frequent in patients, TRBV5-6, TRBV5-1 and TRBV20-1 among them.

The antigens of these receptors remain unknown. TCR beta cDNA libraries had unique molecular identifiers. TCRdb reprocessed the PCR reads via MiXCR and lists one record per CDR3 protein. The sample lists roughly 800,000 distinct CDR3 sequences; about 32% were seen once. The sample taken for sequencing was blood. The source is a girl aged 5 to 17 with multiple sclerosis.

This clonotype was picked up a small number of times. The J gene is TRBJ2-7, the V gene TRBV6-1; 7 bases agree with TRBD1. This CDR3 spans 15 amino acids. The V gene end was trimmed by 2 bases and the J gene end by 3 bases; junction bases not matched to a gene: 7. The germline CDR1 and CDR2 sequences are MNHNS and SASEGT. CDR3 sequence reads: CASSEFNRGSYEQYF. As DNA, the CDR3 is TGTGCCAGCAGTGAATTTAACAGGGGAAGCTACGAGCAGTACTTC.

The chain has TRBV20-1 and TRBJ1-5; D is unresolved. Germline V gene data show CDR1 as DFQATT and CDR2 as SNEGSKA (reference sequence). This CDR3 is 15 amino acids long. The ends were cut back, 3 bases at V and 3 bases at J, with 15 bases in the middle. This CDR3 is CSASMAVTFNQPQHF. DNA of the CDR3: TGCAGTGCTAGTATGGCAGTTACATTCAATCAGCCCCAGCATTTT.

The chain uses TRBV5-4 and TRBJ1-6; TRBD1 is a possible D gene (5 bases). Trimming took off 5 bases at V and 5 bases at J, with 11 bases between the two ends. Germline values: CDR1 SGHNT, CDR2 YYREEE (reference sequence). The CDR3 consists of 14 residues. The CDR3 protein is CASRTPGNNSPLHF. In nucleotides, the CDR3 is TGTGCCAGCAGGACGCCAGGGAATAATTCACCCCTCCACTTT.

The chain uses TRBV25-1 and TRBJ2-4; 8 nucleotides agree with TRBD1. The J call may not be correct, given that the DNA end is closer to TRBJ2-7. Germline V lookup: CDR1 MGHDK, CDR2 SYGVNS. The CDR3 totals 15 residues. CDR3 residues: CASSGFGQGRDEQYF. DNA of the CDR3: TGTGCCAGCAGTGGATTTGGACAGGGACGCGACGAGCAGTACTTC.

The rearrangement links TRBV19 to TRBJ2-1, with TRBD2 identical over 8 bases. The V gene end was trimmed by 3 bases and the J gene end by 8 bases; junction bases not matched to a gene: 6. Germline V gene sequence: CDR1 LNHDA, CDR2 SQIVND (reference sequence). The CDR3 covers 14 residues. The DNA of the CDR3 is TGTGCCAGTAGTATTGGACTAGCCATCGATGAGCAGTTCTTC. Translation gives CASSIGLAIDEQFF.

This clonotype was seen only a few times. This rearrangement joins TRBV20-1 to TRBJ2-7, with D tentatively TRBD2 (5 bases). Trimming shortened V by 5 bases and J by 3 bases, and 17 bases separated the two germline ends. The V gene's germline CDR1 is DFQATT and CDR2 SNEGSKA (reference sequence). The CDR3 sequence is 14 residues long. The CDR3 sequence is CSAPQSGPLYEQYF. CDR3 bases: TGCAGTGCTCCCCAGAGCGGCCCCCTCTACGAGCAGTACTTC.

The V and J genes are TRBV5-1 and TRBJ1-6, with 8 bases matching TRBD1. The CDR3 length is 15 residues. Germline CDR1 SGHRS, CDR2 YFSETQ. J gave up 9 bases and V 4 bases, and 9 bases lay outside the gene matches. The CDR3 spells CASSPRDRSSSPLHF. The CDR3 nucleotides read TGCGCCAGCAGCCCCCGGGACAGGTCATCTTCACCCCTCCACTTT. Looking up the rest from reference TRBV5-1 and TRBJ1-6 gives the full variable domain: KAGVTQTPRYLIKTRGQQVTLSCSPISGHRSVSWYQQTPGQGLQFLFEYFSETQRNKGNFPGRFSGRQFSNSRSEMNVSTLELGDSALYLCASSPRDRSSSPLHFGNGTRLTVT.

This clonotype was observed a handful of times. The chain employs TRBV3-1 and TRBJ1-2, with TRBD1 as a possible D gene (5 bases). V lost 8 bases, J lost 0 bases, and 10 bases lay in between. The germline gives CDR1 LGHDT, CDR2 YNNKEL (reference sequence). The length of the CDR3 is 13 residues. The chain's CDR3 is CASLGGTNYGYTF. DNA of the CDR3: TGTGCCAGCCTGGGGGGGACTAACTATGGCTACACCTTC.

The CDR3 region is CASRTIGSGGYTF. The DNA of the CDR3 is TGTGCCAGTAGAACTATAGGGTCGGGAGGCTACACCTTC. The chain links TRBV28 to TRBJ1-2; D gene uncertain. In germline, CDR1 is MDHEN, CDR2 SYDVKM. Between the trimmed V and J ends, which lost 9 bases and 8 bases, there was a span of 19 bases. CDR3 length: 13 residues.

This rearrangement joins TRBV7-9 to TRBJ2-3; TRBD1 is a possible D gene (6 bases). The V gene lost 5 bases and the J gene lost 1 base, with 13 bases spanning the gap. The germline V gene encodes CDR1 SEHNR and CDR2 FQNEAQ (reference sequence). The CDR3 is made up of 15 amino acids. The CDR3 region is CASSQRAGGTDTQYF. The CDR3 bases are TGTGCCAGCAGCCAAAGGGCAGGGGGCACAGATACGCAGTATTTT.

This chain joins TRBV29-1 and TRBJ2-5, with D unresolved. Trimming shortened V by 4 bases and J by 4 bases, and 13 bases separated the two germline ends. The germline CDR1 and CDR2 sequences are SQVTM and ANQGSEA. This CDR3 contains 13 residues. In DNA form, the CDR3 reads TGCAGCGTTGTTGTACAGAATGGAGAGACCCAGTACTTC. Translating it yields CSVVVQNGETQYF.